This record concerns one TCR beta chain sequence. The sample is drawn from a study of blood T cell repertoires in COVID-19. About the research overall: Both acute and convalescent COVID-19 samples were obtained from the United States, Italy and Spain. The cDNA or gDNA used as material had been derived from T cells, B-cell-depleted T cells, or PBMCs.

The CDR3 has 15 amino acids. Trimming removed 1 base at V and 0 bases at J, with 6 bases between. Germline CDR1 is SGHDN and CDR2 is FVKESK. Study processing details: The authors estimated nucleated cell counts from reference gene primer amplification. Assay used: immunoSEQ multiplex PCR; TCRdb lists only in-frame clones, some missing. Clone size and the V and J calls come from that table; the DNA yielded D and trimming. This table has just under 150,000 clones, around 90% appearing once. The chain links TRBV14 to TRBJ1-4; D is uncertain. The TCR originated in a woman aged 50 to 60 with acute or convalescent COVID-19. Sequenced material: peripheral blood. In DNA, the CDR3 is TGTGCCAGCAGCCAAGCTTCGGCAACTAATGAAAAACTGTTTTTT. Translation: CASSQASATNEKLFF.